This entry concerns a single T cell receptor beta chain. No antigen is known for it. This sample is part of a study of monozygotic twins with inflammatory bowel disease. TCRdb re-called the 5' RACE reads and catalogs CDR3 proteins one per entry, DNA excluded. The sample data list around 230,000 distinct CDR3 sequences. General study results and limits: IBD patients shared fewer clonotypes with other individuals than healthy twins, especially patients with disease activity signs. TCRbeta diversity (inverse Simpson) was lower in IBD patients than in healthy co-twins.

Source material: blood. The sequence was collected from a human donor with ulcerative colitis or Crohn's disease, or a healthy co-twin of an affected twin (not recorded which).

CDR3 in amino acids: CASSARTGGRNYGYTF. The rearrangement uses TRBV9 and TRBJ1-2; TCRdb designates TRBD1, a call that cannot be tested without DNA. Germline CDR1 reads SGDLS; CDR2 reads YYNGEE. CDR3 size: 16 residues.